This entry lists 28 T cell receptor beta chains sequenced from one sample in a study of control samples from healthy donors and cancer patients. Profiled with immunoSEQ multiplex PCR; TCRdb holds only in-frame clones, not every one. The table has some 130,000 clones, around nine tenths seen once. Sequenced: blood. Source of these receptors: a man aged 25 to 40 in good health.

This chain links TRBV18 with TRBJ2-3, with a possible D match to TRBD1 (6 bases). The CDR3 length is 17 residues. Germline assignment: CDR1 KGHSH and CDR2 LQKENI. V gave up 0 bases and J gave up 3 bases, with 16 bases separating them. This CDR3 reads CASSPPKSRGVTDTQYF. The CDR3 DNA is TGTGCCAGCTCACCACCGAAGTCCAGGGGTGTGACAGATACGCAGTATTTT.

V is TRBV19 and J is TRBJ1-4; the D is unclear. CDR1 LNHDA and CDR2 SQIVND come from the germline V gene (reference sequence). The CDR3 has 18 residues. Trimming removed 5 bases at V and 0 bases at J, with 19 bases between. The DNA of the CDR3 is TGTGCCAGTAGTGCCGGACGCAAGACCCCTGCAACTAATGAAAAACTGTTTTTT. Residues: CASSAGRKTPATNEKLFF.

The chain's CDR3 is CASSLTDRNTEAFF. Here the CDR3 DNA reads TGCGCCAGCAGCTTGACGGACAGGAACACTGAAGCTTTCTTT. The chain employs TRBV5-1 and TRBJ1-1; D might be TRBD1 (6 bases). In germline, CDR1 is SGHRS, CDR2 YFSETQ. The CDR3 has 14 amino acids. Between the trimmed V and J ends, which lost 1 base and 1 base, there was a span of 8 bases.

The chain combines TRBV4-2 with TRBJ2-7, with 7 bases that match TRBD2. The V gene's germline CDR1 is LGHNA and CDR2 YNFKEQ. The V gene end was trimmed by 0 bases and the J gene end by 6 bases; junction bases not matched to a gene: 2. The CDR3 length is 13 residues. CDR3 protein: CASSQDVAGEQYF. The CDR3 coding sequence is TGTGCCAGCAGCCAAGATGTAGCGGGCGAGCAGTACTTC.

In nucleotides, the CDR3 is TGTGCCAGCAGTTTCACCAGGGTAGCCAAAAACATTCAGTACTTC. This translates into CASSFTRVAKNIQYF. This chain joins TRBV27 and TRBJ2-4, with D maybe TRBD1 (5 bases). V lost 3 bases, J lost 0 bases, and 9 bases lay in between. Per the germline V gene, CDR1 is MNHEY and CDR2 is SMNVEV (reference sequence). The CDR3 covers 15 residues.

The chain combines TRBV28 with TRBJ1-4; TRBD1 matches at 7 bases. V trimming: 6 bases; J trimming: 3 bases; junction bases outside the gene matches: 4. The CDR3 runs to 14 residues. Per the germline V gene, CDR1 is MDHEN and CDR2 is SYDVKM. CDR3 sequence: CASRLQGSNEKLFF. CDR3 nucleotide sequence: TGTGCCAGCAGATTACAGGGGTCTAATGAAAAACTGTTTTTT.

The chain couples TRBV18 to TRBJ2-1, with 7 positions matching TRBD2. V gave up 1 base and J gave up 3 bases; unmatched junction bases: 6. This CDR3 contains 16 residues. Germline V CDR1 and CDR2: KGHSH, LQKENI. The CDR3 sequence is CASSPRPAGIYNEQFF. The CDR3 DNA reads TGTGCCAGCTCACCACGCCCAGCGGGGATCTACAATGAGCAGTTCTTC.

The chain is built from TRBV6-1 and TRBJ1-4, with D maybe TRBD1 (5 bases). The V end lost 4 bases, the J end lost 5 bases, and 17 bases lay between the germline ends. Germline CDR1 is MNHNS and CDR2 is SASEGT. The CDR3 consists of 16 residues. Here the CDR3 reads CASSAGGLKGNEKLFF. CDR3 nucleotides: TGTGCCAGCAGTGCGGGGGGACTCAAAGGAAATGAAAAACTGTTTTTT.

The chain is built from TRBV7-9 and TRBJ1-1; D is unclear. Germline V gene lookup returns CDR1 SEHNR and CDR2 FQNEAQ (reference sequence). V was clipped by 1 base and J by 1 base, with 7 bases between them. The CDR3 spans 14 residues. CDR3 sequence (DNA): TGTGCCAGCAGCTTAGGTGCTGGGAACACTGAAGCTTTCTTT. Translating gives CASSLGAGNTEAFF.

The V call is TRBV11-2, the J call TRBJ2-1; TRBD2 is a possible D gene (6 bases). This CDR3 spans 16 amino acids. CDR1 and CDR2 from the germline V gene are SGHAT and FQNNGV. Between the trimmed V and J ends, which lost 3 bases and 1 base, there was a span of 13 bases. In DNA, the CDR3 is TGTGCCAGCAGCTTTGGGGCGGGACGATCCTACAATGAGCAGTTCTTC. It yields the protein CASSFGAGRSYNEQFF.

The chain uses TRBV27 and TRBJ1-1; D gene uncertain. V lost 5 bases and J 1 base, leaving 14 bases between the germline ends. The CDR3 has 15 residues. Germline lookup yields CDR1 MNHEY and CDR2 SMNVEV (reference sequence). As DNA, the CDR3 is TGTGCCAGCAGTCCGGGGTGGATTTGGAACACTGAAGCTTTCTTT. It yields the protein CASSPGWIWNTEAFF.

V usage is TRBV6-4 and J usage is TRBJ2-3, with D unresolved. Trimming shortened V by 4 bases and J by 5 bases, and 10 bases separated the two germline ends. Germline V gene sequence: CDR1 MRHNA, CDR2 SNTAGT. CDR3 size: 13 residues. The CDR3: CASSAELGDTQYF. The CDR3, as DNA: TGTGCCAGCAGTGCCGAATTAGGAGATACGCAGTATTTT.

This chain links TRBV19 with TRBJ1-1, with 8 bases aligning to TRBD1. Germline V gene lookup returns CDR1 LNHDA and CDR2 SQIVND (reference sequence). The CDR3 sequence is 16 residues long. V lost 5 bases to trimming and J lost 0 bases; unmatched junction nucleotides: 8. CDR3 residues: CASSWTGLLMNTEAFF. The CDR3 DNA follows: TGTGCCAGTAGTTGGACAGGGTTACTTATGAACACTGAAGCTTTCTTT.

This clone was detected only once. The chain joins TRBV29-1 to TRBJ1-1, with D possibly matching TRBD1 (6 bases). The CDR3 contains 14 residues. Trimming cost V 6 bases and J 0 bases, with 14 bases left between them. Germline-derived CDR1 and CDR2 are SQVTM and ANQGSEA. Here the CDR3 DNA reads TGCAGCGTCACCCCTAAGGGGGTGAACACTGAAGCTTTCTTT. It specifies CSVTPKGVNTEAFF.

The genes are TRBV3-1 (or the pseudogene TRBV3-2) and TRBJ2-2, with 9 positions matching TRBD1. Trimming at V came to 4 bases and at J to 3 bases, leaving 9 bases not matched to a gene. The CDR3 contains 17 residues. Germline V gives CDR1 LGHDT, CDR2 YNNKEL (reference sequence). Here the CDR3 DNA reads TGTGCCAGCAGCCCCATTACAGGGGGCGTCTACACCGGGGAGCTGTTTTTT. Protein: CASSPITGGVYTGELFF.

The CDR3 reads CASSLIGFPTYEQYF. The CDR3 DNA is TGTGCCAGCAGCTTAATAGGATTCCCCACCTACGAGCAGTACTTC. The chain uses TRBV7-2 and TRBJ2-7; no definite D call. Germline CDR1 and CDR2: SGHTA and FQGNSA. The CDR3 sequence is 15 residues long. The V gene lost 2 bases and the J gene lost 2 bases, with 13 bases spanning the gap.

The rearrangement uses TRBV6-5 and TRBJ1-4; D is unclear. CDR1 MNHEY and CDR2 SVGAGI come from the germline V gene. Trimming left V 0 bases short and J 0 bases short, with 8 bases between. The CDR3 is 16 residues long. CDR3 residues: CASSYSYRATNEKLFF. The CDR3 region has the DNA TGTGCCAGCAGTTACTCGTACCGGGCAACTAATGAAAAACTGTTTTTT.

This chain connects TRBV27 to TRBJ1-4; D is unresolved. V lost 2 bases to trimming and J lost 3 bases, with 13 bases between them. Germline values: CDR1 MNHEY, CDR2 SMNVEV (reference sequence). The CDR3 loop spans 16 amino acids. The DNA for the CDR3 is TGTGCCAGCAGTTTAAGTTGGCAGGTTCCTAATGAAAAACTGTTTTTT. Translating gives CASSLSWQVPNEKLFF.

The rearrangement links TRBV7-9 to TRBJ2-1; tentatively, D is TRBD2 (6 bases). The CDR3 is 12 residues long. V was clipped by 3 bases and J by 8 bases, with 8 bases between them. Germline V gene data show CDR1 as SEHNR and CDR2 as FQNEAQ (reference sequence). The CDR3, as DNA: TGTGCCAGCAGCTTGTGGGGGGATGAGCAGTTCTTC. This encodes CASSLWGDEQFF.

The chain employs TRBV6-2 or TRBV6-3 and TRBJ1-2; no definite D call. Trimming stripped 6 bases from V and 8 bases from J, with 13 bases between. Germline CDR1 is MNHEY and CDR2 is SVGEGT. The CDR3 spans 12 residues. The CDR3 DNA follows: TGTGCCAGCAGCCCGACGGTTCTGGGCTACACCTTC. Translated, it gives CASSPTVLGYTF.

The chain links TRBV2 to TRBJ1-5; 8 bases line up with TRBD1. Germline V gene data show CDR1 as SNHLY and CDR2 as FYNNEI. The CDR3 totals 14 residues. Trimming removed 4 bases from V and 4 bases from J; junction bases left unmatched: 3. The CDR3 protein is CASSAGQGNQPQHF. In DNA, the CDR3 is TGTGCCAGCAGTGCCGGACAGGGTAATCAGCCCCAGCATTTT.

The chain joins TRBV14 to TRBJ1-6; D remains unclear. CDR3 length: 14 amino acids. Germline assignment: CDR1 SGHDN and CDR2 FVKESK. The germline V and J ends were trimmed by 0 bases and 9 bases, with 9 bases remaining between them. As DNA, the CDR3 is TGTGCCAGCAGCCAAGACAGTTTAGGTTCACCCCTCCACTTT. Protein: CASSQDSLGSPLHF.

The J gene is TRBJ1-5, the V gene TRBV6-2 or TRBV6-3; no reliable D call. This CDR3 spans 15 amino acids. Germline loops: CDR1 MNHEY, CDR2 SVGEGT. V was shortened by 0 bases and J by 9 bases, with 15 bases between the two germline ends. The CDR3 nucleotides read TGTGCCAGCAGTTACTCGTCCGCGCCATCAGGGCCCCAGCATTTT. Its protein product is CASSYSSAPSGPQHF.

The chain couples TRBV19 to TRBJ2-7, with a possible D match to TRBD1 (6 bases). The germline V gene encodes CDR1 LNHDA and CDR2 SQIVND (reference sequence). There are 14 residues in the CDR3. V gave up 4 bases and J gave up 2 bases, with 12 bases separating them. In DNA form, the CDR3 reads TGTGCCAGTAGTAGGGGGCGCGTCCCCTACGAGCAGTACTTC. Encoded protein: CASSRGRVPYEQYF.

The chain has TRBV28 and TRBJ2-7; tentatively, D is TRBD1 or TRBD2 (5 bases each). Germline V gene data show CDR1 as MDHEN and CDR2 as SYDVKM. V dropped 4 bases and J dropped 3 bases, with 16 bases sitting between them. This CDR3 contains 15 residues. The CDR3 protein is CASSYDRDADYEQYF. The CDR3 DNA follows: TGTGCCAGCAGTTACGACCGGGACGCAGACTACGAGCAGTACTTC.

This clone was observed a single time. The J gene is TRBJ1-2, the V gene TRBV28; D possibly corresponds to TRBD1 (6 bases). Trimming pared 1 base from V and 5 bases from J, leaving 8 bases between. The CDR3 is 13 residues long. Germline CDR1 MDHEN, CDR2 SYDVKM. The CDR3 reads CASSLYRVYGYTF. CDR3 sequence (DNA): TGTGCCAGCAGTTTATACAGGGTATATGGCTACACCTTC.

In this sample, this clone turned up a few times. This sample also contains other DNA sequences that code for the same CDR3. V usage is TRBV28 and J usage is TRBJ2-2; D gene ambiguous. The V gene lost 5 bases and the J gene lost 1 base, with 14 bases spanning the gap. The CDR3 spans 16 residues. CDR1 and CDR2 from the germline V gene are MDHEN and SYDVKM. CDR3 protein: CASSDFLLMNTGELFF. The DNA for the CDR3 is TGTGCCAGCAGTGACTTTTTACTCATGAACACCGGGGAGCTGTTTTTT.

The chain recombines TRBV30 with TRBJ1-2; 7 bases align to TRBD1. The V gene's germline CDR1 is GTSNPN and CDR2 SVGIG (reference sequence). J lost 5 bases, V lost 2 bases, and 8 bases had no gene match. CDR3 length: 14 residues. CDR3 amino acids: CAWSPPGGAYGYTF. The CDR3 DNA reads TGTGCCTGGAGTCCGCCAGGGGGTGCTTATGGCTACACCTTC.